The clone carrying this T cell receptor (beta chain) came up once. Its target is unknown. The sample belongs to a study of OX40 agonist ivuxolimab in advanced cancers. Points from the study as a whole: In CD8+ T cells, expanded clones were on average more numerous than in CD4+.

This CDR3 comprises 11 residues. CDR1 SEHNR and CDR2 FQNEAQ come from the germline V gene (reference sequence). Trimming shortened V by 6 bases and J by 2 bases, and 4 bases separated the two germline ends. TCRdb's copy holds only in-frame clones and misses some; the assay was immunoSEQ multiplex PCR. The sample has 70,000 to 80,000 clones, around 94% seen once. Sequenced material: CD4+ or CD8+ T cells sorted from blood, taken in a trial of the OX40 agonist ivuxolimab. V is TRBV7-9 and J is TRBJ1-1; no clear D gene. This receptor was identified in an adult with an advanced solid tumor such as melanoma, head and neck, liver or kidney cancer. The CDR3 protein is CASRANTEAFF. The CDR3 coding sequence is TGTGCCAGCAGGGCTAACACTGAAGCTTTCTTT.